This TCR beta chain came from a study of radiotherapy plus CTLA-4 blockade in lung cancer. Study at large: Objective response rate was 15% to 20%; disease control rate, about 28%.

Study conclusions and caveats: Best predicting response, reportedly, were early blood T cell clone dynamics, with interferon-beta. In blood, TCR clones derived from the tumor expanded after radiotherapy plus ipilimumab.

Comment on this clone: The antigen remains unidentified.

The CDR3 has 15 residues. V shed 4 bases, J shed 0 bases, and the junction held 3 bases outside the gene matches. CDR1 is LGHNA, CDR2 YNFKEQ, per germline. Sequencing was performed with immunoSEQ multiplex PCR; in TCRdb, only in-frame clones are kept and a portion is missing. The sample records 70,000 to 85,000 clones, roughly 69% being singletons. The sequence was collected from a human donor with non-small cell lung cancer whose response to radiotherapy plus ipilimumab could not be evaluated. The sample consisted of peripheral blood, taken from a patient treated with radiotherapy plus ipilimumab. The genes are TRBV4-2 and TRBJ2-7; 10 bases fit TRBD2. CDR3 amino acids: CASSLLAGVSYEQYF. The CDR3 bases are TGTGCCAGCAGCCTCCTAGCGGGGGTCTCCTACGAGCAGTACTTC.